A single TCR beta chain is shown here with its context. The antigen is unknown. Those who donated were healthy HIV-negative adults, with no recent acute infections or vaccinations reported. The data were taken from a study of shared clonotypes between healthy human individuals. Generated by immunoSEQ multiplex PCR, the TCRdb table keeps only in-frame clones and is missing some. Among a few million clones listed, 85% to 95% were seen once. Study conclusions and caveats: Clonotypes shared by all four sorted-subset donors had higher generation probabilities than non-shared clonotypes.

Germline V gene data show CDR1 as MNHEY and CDR2 as SMNVEV (reference sequence). The V and J ends lost 6 bases and 3 bases respectively, with 13 bases between them. The CDR3 sequence is 14 residues long. The origin of this receptor is a man aged 18 to 30 in good health. Some clones in this sample may be carry-over from other donors' samples. The sequencing input was naive CD4+ T cells from PBMCs. Subset noted: CD45RA+ positively selected. This chain uses TRBV27 with TRBJ2-3; D call uncertain. For the CDR3, the DNA is TGTGCCAGCAGAGAATTGAGACGAACAGATACGCAGTATTTT. Its translation is CASRELRRTDTQYF.